Presented here are 23 T cell receptor beta chains from one specimen sequenced in a study of OX40 agonist ivuxolimab in advanced cancers. Here immunoSEQ multiplex PCR was the method, and the copy in TCRdb shows in-frame clones only, minus some. Among over 60,000 clones listed, approximately 86% were seen once. Sequenced here: CD4+ or CD8+ T cells sorted from blood, sampled in a trial of the OX40 agonist ivuxolimab. These receptors all stem from an adult with an advanced solid tumor such as melanoma, head and neck, liver or kidney cancer.

This clone turned up a few times. The chain links TRBV19 to TRBJ1-4, with 7 bases that match TRBD1. Germline V gene lookup returns CDR1 LNHDA and CDR2 SQIVND (reference sequence). The ends lost 4 bases at V and 8 bases at J; junction bases unmatched: 4. The length of the CDR3 is 13 residues. The CDR3 protein is CASSTTGAEKLFF. The CDR3 DNA follows: TGTGCCAGTAGTACCACAGGGGCGGAAAAACTGTTTTTT.

V gene TRBV18 combines with J gene TRBJ1-1; 8 bases line up with TRBD1. V was pared by 1 base and J by 0 bases, with 7 bases of the junction left unmatched. The germline gives CDR1 KGHSH, CDR2 LQKENI. This CDR3 is 17 amino acids long. CDR3 nucleotides: TGTGCCAGCTCACCACGCCAGGGGGCTCGCGTGAACACTGAAGCTTTCTTT. Its protein is CASSPRQGARVNTEAFF.

V gene TRBV6-1 combines with J gene TRBJ1-2; D call uncertain. The germline V gene has CDR1 MNHNS and CDR2 SASEGT. The CDR3 has 12 residues. With 8 bases removed from V and 1 base from J, the gap between germline ends came to 8 bases. CDR3 sequence reads: CASDDINYGYTF. CDR3 nucleotide sequence: TGTGCCAGCGATGACATTAACTATGGCTACACCTTC.

V is TRBV6-5 and J is TRBJ1-5; TRBD1 is a possible D gene (5 bases). Trimming took 5 bases from V and 3 from J, leaving 14 bases between them. The CDR3 is 15 amino acids. CDR1 is MNHEY and CDR2 is SVGAGI in the germline V gene. CDR3 region: CASSGAAVSNQPQHF. CDR3 nucleotide sequence: TGTGCCAGCAGTGGGGCAGCAGTTTCCAATCAGCCCCAGCATTTT.

The chain has TRBV28 and TRBJ1-5; TRBD1 matches 9 bases. The length of the CDR3 is 16 residues. J was trimmed by 5 bases and V by 6 bases; bases with no gene match: 11. The germline gives CDR1 MDHEN, CDR2 SYDVKM. The CDR3 region is CASSPGQGTWYQPQHF. Written as DNA, the CDR3 is TGTGCCAGCAGCCCGGGACAGGGAACATGGTATCAGCCCCAGCATTTT.

The J gene is TRBJ2-5, the V gene TRBV2; D possibly corresponds to TRBD1 (6 bases). There are 12 residues in the CDR3. V was cut by 7 bases and J by 6 bases, with 12 bases left in between. Germline V gives CDR1 SNHLY, CDR2 FYNNEI. The CDR3 region has the DNA TGTGCCAGCACCCCGGACAGTCAGACCCAGTACTTC. This codes for CASTPDSQTQYF.

This chain joins TRBV9 and TRBJ2-5; D ambiguous. The V gene lost 0 bases and the J gene lost 2 bases, with 8 bases spanning the gap. In germline, CDR1 is SGDLS, CDR2 YYNGEE. The CDR3 spans 14 residues. In nucleotides, the CDR3 is TGTGCCAGCAGCGTAGGTCCTACACAAGAGACCCAGTACTTC. Its translation: CASSVGPTQETQYF.

The chain recombines TRBV19 with TRBJ2-7; 13 bases are a match to TRBD2. Germline V lookup: CDR1 LNHDA, CDR2 SQIVND (reference sequence). The CDR3 has 16 amino acids. The V gene end was trimmed by 6 bases and the J gene end by 2 bases; junction bases not matched to a gene: 7. The CDR3 DNA reads as TGTGCCAGTAGCCTCAAACTAGCGGGAGGGCCCTACGAGCAGTACTTC. Translating gives CASSLKLAGGPYEQYF.

On this clone itself: Other nucleotide sequences in the sample specify the same CDR3. The V gene is TRBV7-2, the J gene TRBJ1-1; D remains ambiguous. Trimming pared 1 base from V and 3 bases from J, leaving 9 bases between. This CDR3 has 14 amino acids. In germline, CDR1 is SGHTA, CDR2 FQGNSA. CDR3 nucleotide sequence: TGTGCCAGCAGCTTAGGGGGTGGGGACACTGAAGCTTTCTTT. It specifies CASSLGGGDTEAFF.

The gene calls are TRBV28 and TRBJ1-2; tentatively, D is TRBD1 (6 bases). Germline CDR1 and CDR2: MDHEN and SYDVKM. Trimming cost V 5 bases and J 6 bases, with 16 bases left between them. The CDR3 sequence is 14 residues long. CDR3: CASSGSTGSDGYTF. Written as DNA, the CDR3 is TGTGCCAGCAGTGGGTCTACAGGGTCGGATGGCTACACCTTC.

This chain connects TRBV5-1 to TRBJ2-1, with D possibly matching TRBD2 (7 bases). Trimming took 4 bases from V and 5 from J, leaving 25 bases between them. The CDR3 totals 18 residues. Germline lookup yields CDR1 SGHRS and CDR2 YFSETQ. CDR3 DNA: TGCGCCAGCAGCCCCCGGGGGGAGTGGGGGCCCCAACACAATGAGCAGTTCTTC. Residues: CASSPRGEWGPQHNEQFF.

V is TRBV27 and J is TRBJ2-1, with a possible D match to TRBD2 (5 bases). Germline V lookup: CDR1 MNHEY, CDR2 SMNVEV (reference sequence). The CDR3 is 16 amino acids. Trimming left V 2 bases short and J 7 bases short, with 18 bases between. In DNA form, the CDR3 reads TGTGCCAGCAGTTTAACTACGGCCACCACGGGAAATGAGCAGTTCTTC. It codes for CASSLTTATTGNEQFF.

This clone was seen a handful of times. The chain links TRBV7-2 to TRBJ2-2; D ambiguous. The CDR3 has 15 residues. CDR1 and CDR2 from the germline V gene are SGHTA and FQGNSA. The V end lost 1 base, the J end lost 2 bases, and 8 bases lay between the germline ends. The CDR3 spells CASSLVWQNTGELFF. CDR3 sequence (DNA): TGTGCCAGCAGCTTAGTTTGGCAAAACACCGGGGAGCTGTTTTTT. Looking up the rest from reference TRBV7-2 and TRBJ2-2 gives the full variable domain: GAGVSQSPSNKVTEKGKDVELRCDPISGHTALYWYRQSLGQGLEFLIYFQGNSAPDKSGLPSDRFSAERTGGSVSTLTIQRTQQEDSAVYLCASSLVWQNTGELFFGEGSRLTVL.

This chain joins TRBV4-1 and TRBJ2-5; 7 bases line up with TRBD1. CDR1 is MGHRA and CDR2 is YSYEKL in the germline V gene. V was clipped by 2 bases and J by 1 base; unmatched bases: 7. CDR3 size: 16 residues. The CDR3 region has the DNA TGCGCCAGCAGCCAAAGCCCCGGGACAGTCCAAGAGACCCAGTACTTC. It encodes CASSQSPGTVQETQYF.

The rearrangement joins TRBV23-1 to TRBJ1-3, with 7 nucleotides matching TRBD1. TRBV23-1 is given ORF status, its function remaining uncertain. The CDR3 has 17 residues. Trimming at V came to 7 bases and at J to 2 bases, leaving 14 bases not matched to a gene. CDR3 sequence reads: CASTLPRGGHTGNTIYF. The CDR3 nucleotides read TGCGCCAGCACTCTCCCCAGGGGGGGGCACACTGGAAACACCATATATTTT.

This chain joins TRBV7-2 and TRBJ1-4; D is undetermined. CDR1 and CDR2 (germline): SGHTA, FQGNSA. The CDR3 is 17 amino acids. V lost 1 base, J lost 4 bases, and 16 bases lay in between. DNA of the CDR3: TGTGCCAGCAGCTTAGGGCCGGCCGCCCCCAATAATGAAAAACTGTTTTTT. It yields the protein CASSLGPAAPNNEKLFF.

This chain joins TRBV11-3 and TRBJ2-5; TRBD1 matches at 9 bases. With 5 bases clipped from V and 1 base from J, the junction kept 5 bases outside the gene matches. Germline V gene lookup returns CDR1 SGHNT and CDR2 YENEEA. CDR3 size: 15 residues. In nucleotides, the CDR3 is TGTGCCAGCAGCCCGGGACAGGGAATCCAAGAGACCCAGTACTTC. Encoded protein: CASSPGQGIQETQYF.

The V gene is TRBV19, the J gene TRBJ1-2; 8 bases agree with TRBD1. Per the germline V gene, CDR1 is LNHDA and CDR2 is SQIVND (reference sequence). The CDR3 is 14 amino acids. Germline trimming cut 4 bases from V and 7 bases from J; bases unmatched to any gene: 8. The DNA of the CDR3 is TGTGCCAGTAGTACGCGTGACAGGGGAGGTGGCTACACCTTC. Its protein product is CASSTRDRGGGYTF.

For this clone: The junction departs from germline at one end; a sequencing error may be responsible. This chain connects TRBV9 to TRBJ1-5; weak D call: TRBD1 (5 bases). Looked up from germline, CDR1 is SGDLS and CDR2 is YYNGEE. The length of the CDR3 is 14 residues. The CDR3 sequence: CASSPQGGNKPQHF. CDR3 nucleotides: TGTGCCAGCAGCCCTCAGGGAGGCAATAAGCCCCAGCATTTT.

The chain carries TRBV5-1 and TRBJ1-3, with D hard to call. This CDR3 is built from 15 residues. Deletions cut 0 bases from V and 1 base from J, with 8 bases between. CDR1 and CDR2 from the germline V gene are SGHRS and YFSETQ. CDR3 bases: TGCGCCAGCAGCTTGGAGGATTGGTCTGGAAACACCATATATTTT. It is translated as CASSLEDWSGNTIYF.

The rearrangement joins TRBV27 to TRBJ2-7, with D perhaps TRBD1 (5 bases). Between the trimmed V and J ends, which lost 5 bases and 7 bases, there was a span of 12 bases. CDR1 MNHEY and CDR2 SMNVEV come from the germline V gene (reference sequence). This CDR3 contains 12 residues. The CDR3 DNA reads TGTGCCAGCAGTCCGGAAGGGGATGAGCAGTACTTC. Translation gives CASSPEGDEQYF.

J is TRBJ2-7 and V is TRBV19, with 11 nucleotides matching TRBD1. Germline assignment: CDR1 LNHDA and CDR2 SQIVND (reference sequence). After removal of 8 bases from V and 6 bases from J, the junction contained 6 bases not matched to a gene. CDR3 length: 13 amino acids. The CDR3 coding sequence is TGTGCCAGTGCCGGGACAGGGGGTCGCGAGCAGTACTTC. It specifies CASAGTGGREQYF.

A note on this clone: One end of the junction varies from germline; a read error may be responsible. This chain links TRBV19 with TRBJ2-6; the D is unclear. CDR3 length: 15 amino acids. Germline CDR1 is LNHDA and CDR2 is SQIVND (reference sequence). The DNA of the CDR3 is TGTGCCGGTAGTAGTCTCAGCTCTGGGGCCAACGTCCTGACTTTC. Encoded protein: CAGSSLSSGANVLTF. The complete variable domain, with remaining parts taken from reference TRBV19 and TRBJ2-6, reads DGGITQSPKYLFRKEGQNVTLSCEQNLNHDAMYWYRQDPGQGLRLIYYSQIVNDFQKGDIAEGYSVSREKKESFPLTVTSAQKNPTAFYLCAGSSLSSGANVLTFGAGSRLTVL.